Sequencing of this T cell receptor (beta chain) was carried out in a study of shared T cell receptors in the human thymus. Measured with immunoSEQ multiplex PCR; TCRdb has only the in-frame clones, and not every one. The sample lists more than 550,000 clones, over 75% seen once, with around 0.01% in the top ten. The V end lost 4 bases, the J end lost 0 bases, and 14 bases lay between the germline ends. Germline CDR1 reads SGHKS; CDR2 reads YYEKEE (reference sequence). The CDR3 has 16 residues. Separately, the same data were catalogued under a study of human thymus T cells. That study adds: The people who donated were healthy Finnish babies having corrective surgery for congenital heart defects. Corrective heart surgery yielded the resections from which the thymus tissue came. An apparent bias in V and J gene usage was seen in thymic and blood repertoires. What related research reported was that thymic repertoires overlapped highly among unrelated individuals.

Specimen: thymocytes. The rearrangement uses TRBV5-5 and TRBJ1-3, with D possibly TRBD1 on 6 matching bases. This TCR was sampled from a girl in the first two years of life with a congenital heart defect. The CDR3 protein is CASSGPQGYSGNTIYF. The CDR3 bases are TGTGCCAGCAGCGGACCACAGGGCTACTCTGGAAACACCATATATTTT.